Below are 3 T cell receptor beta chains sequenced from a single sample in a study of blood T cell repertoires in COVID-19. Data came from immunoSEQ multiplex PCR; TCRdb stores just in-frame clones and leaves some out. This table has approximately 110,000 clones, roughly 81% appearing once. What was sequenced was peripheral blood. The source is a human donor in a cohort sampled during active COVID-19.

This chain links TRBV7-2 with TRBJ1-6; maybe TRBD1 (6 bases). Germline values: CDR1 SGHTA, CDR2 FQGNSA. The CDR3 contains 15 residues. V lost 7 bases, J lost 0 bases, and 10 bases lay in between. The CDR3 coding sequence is TGTGCCAGCAACCCACAGGGCTCCTATAATTCACCCCTCCACTTT. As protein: CASNPQGSYNSPLHF. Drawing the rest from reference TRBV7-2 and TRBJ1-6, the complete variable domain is GAGVSQSPSNKVTEKGKDVELRCDPISGHTALYWYRQSLGQGLEFLIYFQGNSAPDKSGLPSDRFSAERTGGSVSTLTIQRTQQEDSAVYLCASNPQGSYNSPLHFGNGTRLTVT.

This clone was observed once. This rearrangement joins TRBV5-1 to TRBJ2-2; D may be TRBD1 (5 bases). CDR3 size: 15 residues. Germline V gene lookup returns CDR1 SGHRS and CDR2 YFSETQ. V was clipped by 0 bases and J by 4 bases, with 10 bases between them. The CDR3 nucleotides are TGCGCCAGCAGCTTGGGTAGGGGTGGCACCGGGGAGCTGTTTTTT. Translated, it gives CASSLGRGGTGELFF.

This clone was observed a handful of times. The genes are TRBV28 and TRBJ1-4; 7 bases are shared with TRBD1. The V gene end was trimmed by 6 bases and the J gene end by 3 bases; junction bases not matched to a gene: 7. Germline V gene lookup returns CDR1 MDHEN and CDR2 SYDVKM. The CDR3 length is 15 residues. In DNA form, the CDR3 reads TGTGCCAGCAGGAGACAGGGTACGGCTAATGAAAAACTGTTTTTT. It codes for CASRRQGTANEKLFF.